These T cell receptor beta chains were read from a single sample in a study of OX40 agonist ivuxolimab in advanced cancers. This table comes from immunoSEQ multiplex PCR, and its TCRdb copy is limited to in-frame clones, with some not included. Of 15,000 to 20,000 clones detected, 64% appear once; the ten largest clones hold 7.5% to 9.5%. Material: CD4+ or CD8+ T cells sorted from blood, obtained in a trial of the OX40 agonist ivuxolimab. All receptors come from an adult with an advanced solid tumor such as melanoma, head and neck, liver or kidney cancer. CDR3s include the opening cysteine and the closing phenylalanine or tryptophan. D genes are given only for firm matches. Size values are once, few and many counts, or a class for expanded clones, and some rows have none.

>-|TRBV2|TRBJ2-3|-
TGTGCCAGTACAGACAGTGGAAGCACAGATACGCAGTATTTT
CASTDSGSTDTQYF
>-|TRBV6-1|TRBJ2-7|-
TGTGCCAGCAGTAACCACGCCCGGGGGAGCGGGCAGTACTTC
CASSNHARGSGQYF
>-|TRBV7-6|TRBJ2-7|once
TGTGCCAGCAGATCAAACGTTGGGACAACCTACGAGCAGTACTTC
CASRSNVGTTYEQYF
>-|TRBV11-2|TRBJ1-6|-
TGTGCCAGCAGCTTAGACTGGGGCAGGATAAATTCACCCCTCCACTTT
CASSLDWGRINSPLHF
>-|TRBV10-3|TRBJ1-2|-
TGTGCCATCCGGACCGGGACCCTATATGGCTACACCTTC
CAIRTGTLYGYTF
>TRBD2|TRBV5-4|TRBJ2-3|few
TGTGCCAGCACCGGGGGGGTGACAGATACGCAGTATTTT
CASTGGVTDTQYF
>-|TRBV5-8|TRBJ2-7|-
TGTGCCAGCAGCTTTTCTGCAGGGAACTACGAGCAGTACTTC
CASSFSAGNYEQYF
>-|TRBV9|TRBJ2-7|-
TGTGCCAGCAGCGTCGCACCGGGCCCTTCCTACGAGCAGTACTTC
CASSVAPGPSYEQYF
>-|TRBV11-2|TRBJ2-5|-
TGTGCCAGCAGCCGTTCTTCGGGCTCGTACCAAGAGACCCAGTACTTC
CASSRSSGSYQETQYF
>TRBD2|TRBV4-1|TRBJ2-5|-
TGCGCCAGCAGCCCCTCAGCGGGGGAGGAGACCCAGTACTTC
CASSPSAGEETQYF
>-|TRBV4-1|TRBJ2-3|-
TGCGCCAGCAGCCTCGAACAGGGGAGGGCTACGCAGTATTTT
CASSLEQGRATQYF
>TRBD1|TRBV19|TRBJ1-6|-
TGTGCCAGTAGCGCGGACAGGGGAGGGGATTCACCCCTCCACTTT
CASSADRGGDSPLHF
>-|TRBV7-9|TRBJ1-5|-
TGTGCCAGCAGCTTGGAGGGTTATAGCAATCAGCCCCAGCATTTT
CASSLEGYSNQPQHF
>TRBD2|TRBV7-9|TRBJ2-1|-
TGTGCCAGCAGCCCGAGAGGCGGGGGGGCCAATGAGCAGTTCTTC
CASSPRGGGANEQFF
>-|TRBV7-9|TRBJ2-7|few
TGTGCCAGCAGCACCATGAGATACGAGCAGTACTTC
CASSTMRYEQYF
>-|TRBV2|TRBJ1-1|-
TGTGCCAGCAGTGAAACAGGGCTCGACACTGAAGCTTTCTTT
CASSETGLDTEAFF
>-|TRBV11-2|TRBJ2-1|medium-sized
TGTGCCAGCAGCTTAGAAATTGGTCTTTTCAATGAGCAGTTCTTC
CASSLEIGLFNEQFF
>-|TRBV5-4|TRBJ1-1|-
TGTGCCAGCAGCCCTGACAGATACACCAACACTGAAGCTTTCTTT
CASSPDRYTNTEAFF
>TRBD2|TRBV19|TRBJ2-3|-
TGTGCCTCCCAAGGGCTAGCGGGGGTAGGAGATACGCAGTATTTT
CASQGLAGVGDTQYF
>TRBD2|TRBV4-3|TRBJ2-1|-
TGCGCCAGCAGCCAGGGACCGGGACTAGCTTACAATGAGCAGTTCTTC
CASSQGPGLAYNEQFF
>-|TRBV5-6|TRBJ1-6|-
TGTGCCAGCAGCAAGACGGGGAGGTTCTATAATTCACCCCTCCACTTT
CASSKTGRFYNSPLHF
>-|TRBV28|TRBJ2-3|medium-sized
TGTGCCAGCGAGCGGACTCGGGGGGATACGCAGTATTTT
CASERTRGDTQYF
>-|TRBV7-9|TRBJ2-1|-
TGTGCCAGCAGCCCCTCGGGACGTCTCTCCTACAATGAGCAGTTCTTC
CASSPSGRLSYNEQFF
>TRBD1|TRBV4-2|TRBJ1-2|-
TGTGCCAGCAGCCGTACCACAGGGGTTGGTAAGAATGGCTACACCTTC
CASSRTTGVGKNGYTF
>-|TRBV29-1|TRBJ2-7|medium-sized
TGCAGCGTGCTAGGATCCTACGAGCAGTACTTC
CSVLGSYEQYF
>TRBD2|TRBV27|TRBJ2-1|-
TGTGCCAGCAGTCTAGTACTAGCGGGGGGGCTGGATGAGCAGTTCTTC
CASSLVLAGGLDEQFF
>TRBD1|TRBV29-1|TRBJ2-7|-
TGCAGCGTTGAATTTGACAGGGCTTACGAGCAGTACTTC
CSVEFDRAYEQYF